A single sample gave rise to the 32 T cell receptor beta chains below, sequenced in a study of monozygotic twins with inflammatory bowel disease. TCRdb reprocessed the 5' RACE reads and stores each CDR3 protein as one record, lacking DNA. This sample's table has some 400,000 distinct CDR3 sequences. The sample was blood. All receptors come from a human donor with ulcerative colitis or Crohn's disease, or a healthy co-twin of an affected twin (not recorded which).

The CDR3 is CASSSFGSGEKLFF. V gene TRBV7-9 combines with J gene TRBJ1-4. Germline V gene lookup returns CDR1 SEHNR and CDR2 FQNEAQ (reference sequence). The CDR3 is 14 amino acids.

The chain combines TRBV14 with TRBJ2-5. Germline V gene lookup returns CDR1 SGHDN and CDR2 FVKESK. This CDR3 spans 12 amino acids. The chain's CDR3 is CASSFSRETQYF.

The CDR3 loop reads CSAGTGDLKYF. The rearrangement uses TRBV20-1 and TRBJ2-7; TCRdb gives TRBD1 as the D gene, but with no DNA this cannot be confirmed. The CDR3 loop spans 11 amino acids. Germline V gene sequence: CDR1 DFQATT, CDR2 SNEGSKA (reference sequence).

This CDR3 reads CASSPINWELFF. This chain joins TRBV28 and TRBJ2-2. The germline V gene has CDR1 MDHEN and CDR2 SYDVKM. The CDR3 is 12 amino acids. The full variable domain, with the rest looked up from reference TRBV28 and TRBJ2-2, is DVKVTQSSRYLVKRTGEKVFLECVQDMDHENMFWYRQDPGLGLRLIYFSYDVKMKEKGDIPEGYSVSREKKERFSLILESASTNQTSMYLCASSPINWELFFGEGSRLTVL.

The chain uses TRBV11-2 and TRBJ2-1; TCRdb's D call, TRBD2, is unchecked because there is no DNA. The CDR3 runs 15 residues. Germline V gives CDR1 SGHAT, CDR2 FQNNGV. CDR3 protein: CASSPGLAGGPRAFF. Filled out from reference TRBV11-2 and TRBJ2-1, the complete variable domain reads EAGVAQSPRYKIIEKRQSVAFWCNPISGHATLYWYQQILGQGPKLLIQFQNNGVVDDSQLPKDRFSAERLKGVDSTLKIQPAKLEDSAVYLCASSPGLAGGPRAFFGPGTRLTVL.

CDR3 protein: CASCWQSSFYNEQFF. V usage is TRBV19 and J usage is TRBJ2-1. The CDR3 sequence is 15 residues long. From germline, CDR1 is LNHDA and CDR2 SQIVND (reference sequence).

The chain couples TRBV20-1 to TRBJ2-3; the D call from TCRdb, TRBD1, cannot be confirmed without DNA. CDR1 is DFQATT and CDR2 is SNEGSKA in the germline V gene (reference sequence). This CDR3 has 13 amino acids. The CDR3: CSARDSPGDTQYF.

CDR3 loop: CASSLDGVEYF. V is TRBV5-1 and J is TRBJ2-5. Germline loops: CDR1 SGHRS, CDR2 YFSETQ. The CDR3 covers 11 residues.

The chain has TRBV29-1 and TRBJ2-5. CDR1 is SQVTM and CDR2 is ANQGSEA in the germline V gene. This CDR3 is 13 amino acids long. The CDR3 is CSVEDSYGETQYF.

The chain couples TRBV5-1 to TRBJ2-3. The CDR3 sequence is 15 residues long. Germline V gene data show CDR1 as SGHRS and CDR2 as YFSETQ. CDR3 sequence reads: CASSFDSPSTDTQYF.

V and J are TRBV7-6 and TRBJ2-7; as DNA is missing, the TRBD1 call by TCRdb cannot be tested. This CDR3 has 15 amino acids. Germline assignment: CDR1 SGHVS and CDR2 FNYEAQ. The CDR3 reads CASSLEGGTGYEQYF.

The rearrangement joins TRBV7-9 to TRBJ2-1; TCRdb names TRBD2, which stays unverified in the absence of DNA. The CDR3 consists of 15 residues. The germline V gene encodes CDR1 SEHNR and CDR2 FQNEAQ (reference sequence). The CDR3 here is CASSFATSGLHEQFF.

J is TRBJ1-1 and V is TRBV10-3; TCRdb selects TRBD1, and the lack of DNA leaves this call unchecked. Germline CDR1 reads ENHRY; CDR2 reads SYGVKD. The CDR3 has 14 amino acids. CDR3 sequence reads: CAISRTGGDTEAFF.

V and J are TRBV2 and TRBJ1-1; TCRdb designates TRBD1, a call that cannot be tested without DNA. The CDR3 covers 15 residues. Germline CDR1 is SNHLY and CDR2 is FYNNEI. This CDR3 is CASTLTTGANTEAFF.

V and J are TRBV29-1 and TRBJ1-1. Germline loops: CDR1 SQVTM, CDR2 ANQGSEA. This CDR3 spans 13 amino acids. CDR3 sequence reads: CSAAGGPNTEAFF.

V is TRBV9 and J is TRBJ2-5; TCRdb names TRBD2, which stays unverified in the absence of DNA. Germline CDR1 reads SGDLS; CDR2 reads YYNGEE. CDR3 length: 15 residues. The CDR3 spells CASSGELAGEETQYF. Complete variable domain (other parts from reference TRBV9 and TRBJ2-5): DSGVTQTPKHLITATGQRVTLRCSPRSGDLSVYWYQQSLDQGLQFLIQYYNGEERAKGNILERFSAQQFPDLHSELNLSSLELGDSALYFCASSGELAGEETQYFGPGTRLLVL.

The rearrangement joins TRBV7-9 to TRBJ1-1; TCRdb designates TRBD1, a call that cannot be tested without DNA. Looked up from germline, CDR1 is SEHNR and CDR2 is FQNEAQ (reference sequence). The CDR3 totals 14 residues. CDR3: CASSLEGHQGKAFF.

The chain links TRBV29-1 to TRBJ1-2. The CDR3 runs to 14 residues. In germline, CDR1 is SQVTM, CDR2 ANQGSEA. CDR3: CSVWDQQDLGGYTF.

The rearrangement links TRBV18 to TRBJ2-7; without DNA, the TCRdb call of TRBD1 cannot be checked. The length of the CDR3 is 15 residues. Germline CDR1 and CDR2: KGHSH and LQKENI. The CDR3 region is CASSLGSGQGNEQYF.

The chain combines TRBV28 with TRBJ2-2. The CDR3 extends over 12 amino acids. CDR1 MDHEN and CDR2 SYDVKM come from the germline V gene. The CDR3 region is CASGRVTGELFF. Combining the CDR3 with reference TRBV28 and TRBJ2-2 gives the whole variable domain DVKVTQSSRYLVKRTGEKVFLECVQDMDHENMFWYRQDPGLGLRLIYFSYDVKMKEKGDIPEGYSVSREKKERFSLILESASTNQTSMYLCASGRVTGELFFGEGSRLTVL.

This chain connects TRBV12-3 or TRBV12-4 to TRBJ1-5; the TRBD1 assignment by TCRdb is unverifiable without DNA. The CDR3 totals 15 residues. The CDR3: CASSLGQGSTQPQHF.

The V call is TRBV15, the J call TRBJ1-4; TCRdb outputs TRBD1, but without DNA this stays unchecked. Germline loops: CDR1 LNHNV, CDR2 YYDKDF (reference sequence). The CDR3 spans 13 residues. The CDR3 sequence is CATSSERERELFF.

The chain joins TRBV15 to TRBJ2-3; TCRdb outputs TRBD2, but without DNA this stays unchecked. The CDR3 length is 17 residues. Germline V gene data show CDR1 as LNHNV and CDR2 as YYDKDF (reference sequence). CDR3 in amino acids: CATSRDGGGAFSDTQYF. Full variable domain (missing parts from reference TRBV15 and TRBJ2-3): DAMVIQNPRYQVTQFGKPVTLSCSQTLNHNVMYWYQQKSSQAPKLLFHYYDKDFNNEADTPDNFQSRRPNTSFCFLDIRSPGLGDTAMYLCATSRDGGGAFSDTQYFGPGTRLTVL.

J is TRBJ2-4 and V is TRBV5-1; checking the TCRdb D call of TRBD1 is not possible without DNA. Germline assignment: CDR1 SGHRS and CDR2 YFSETQ. The CDR3 is 15 amino acids. The CDR3 protein is CASSLEPGGKNIQYF.

The rearrangement uses TRBV20-1 and TRBJ1-1; TCRdb reports TRBD1, a call that lacks DNA to check it against. Germline V lookup: CDR1 DFQATT, CDR2 SNEGSKA (reference sequence). This CDR3 is built from 14 residues. The CDR3 loop reads CSAILRDRITEAFF.

The chain has TRBV2 and TRBJ1-5; TCRdb calls TRBD1, which cannot be checked without DNA. Per the germline V gene, CDR1 is SNHLY and CDR2 is FYNNEI. This CDR3 region has 13 residues. The CDR3 protein is CASSGRTARAQHF.

The chain couples TRBV19 to TRBJ2-1; TCRdb returns TRBD1, unconfirmable since there is no DNA. The CDR3 loop spans 15 amino acids. CDR1 and CDR2 from the germline V gene are LNHDA and SQIVND (reference sequence). This chain's CDR3 is CASSITETKYNEQFF.

The chain joins TRBV5-1 to TRBJ1-6; checking the TCRdb D call of TRBD1 is not possible without DNA. Germline V gives CDR1 SGHRS, CDR2 YFSETQ. CDR3 length: 15 residues. This CDR3 reads CASSFSGTDNSPLHF. The variable domain in full, completed from reference TRBV5-1 and TRBJ1-6, reads KAGVTQTPRYLIKTRGQQVTLSCSPISGHRSVSWYQQTPGQGLQFLFEYFSETQRNKGNFPGRFSGRQFSNSRSEMNVSTLELGDSALYLCASSFSGTDNSPLHFGNGTRLTVT.

J is TRBJ2-1 and V is TRBV29-1; the D call of TRBD2 rests on TCRdb alone, since no DNA is present to check it. Germline V CDR1 and CDR2: SQVTM, ANQGSEA. The CDR3 totals 17 residues. Here the CDR3 reads CSVEGRSGTMTDNEQFF.

The V and J genes are TRBV13 and TRBJ2-1. Germline CDR1 reads PRHDT; CDR2 reads FYEKMQ (reference sequence). This CDR3 is 17 amino acids long. CDR3 sequence reads: CASSSSGGVSSYNEQFF.

The chain recombines TRBV24-1 with TRBJ2-2. Germline values: CDR1 KGHDR, CDR2 SFDVKD. This CDR3 has 14 residues. The CDR3 loop reads CATSGWANTGELFF.

This rearrangement joins TRBV6-5 to TRBJ1-1; with no DNA, the TCRdb D assignment of TRBD1 cannot be verified. Looked up from germline, CDR1 is MNHEY and CDR2 is SVGAGI. This CDR3 is built from 14 residues. The CDR3 region is CASSYSRTAPEAFF.